Listed below are T cell receptor beta chains from one sample, sequenced in a study of blood T cell repertoires in COVID-19. TCRdb's copy holds only in-frame clones and misses some; the assay was immunoSEQ multiplex PCR. The data hold 400,000 or so clones, with about 90% observed a single time. Sequencing was done on a sample of peripheral blood. The receptors here all came from a young man with COVID-19, enrolled during active disease. CDR3s include the opening cysteine and the closing phenylalanine or tryptophan. The D gene is left open where the match is weak. Part of the rows lack a size; the others show once, few, many or a class for expanded clones.

d_gene | abundance | j_gene | v_gene | CDR3nt | CDR3aa
TRBD2 | NA | TRBJ2-1 | TRBV11-3 | TGTGCCAGCCTAGGACGCGGGAGCTCCTACAATGAGCAGTTCTTC | CASLGRGSSYNEQFF
NA | NA | TRBJ2-7 | TRBV27 | TGTGCCAGCAGTTCCACGGGCTACGAGCAGTACTTC | CASSSTGYEQYF
TRBD1 | NA | TRBJ2-3 | TRBV4-2 | TGTGCCAGCAGCGTTGGACAGGGCCGAGCGGGTACGCAGTATTTT | CASSVGQGRAGTQYF
NA | NA | TRBJ1-4 | TRBV4-1 | TGCGCCAGCAGCCGACTTCCCGGGAGCGAAAAACTGTTTTTT | CASSRLPGSEKLFF
NA | once | TRBJ1-1 | TRBV6-5 | TGTGCCAGCAGTTACTCAACATATGGCACTGAAGCTTTCTTT | CASSYSTYGTEAFF
TRBD2 | NA | TRBJ2-1 | TRBV11-2 | TGTGCCAGCAGCTTAGTCCGACTAGCGGGTTACAATGAGCAGTTCTTC | CASSLVRLAGYNEQFF
NA | NA | TRBJ1-2 | TRBV28 | TGTGCCAGCAGTTCATACAGGGATGGGGGCTATGGCTACACCTTC | CASSSYRDGGYGYTF
NA | NA | TRBJ2-6 | TRBV6-5 | TGTGCCAGCAGCCCAGGGGCCTCTGGGGCCAACGTCCTGACTTTC | CASSPGASGANVLTF
NA | few | TRBJ1-1 | TRBV10-3 | TGTGCCATCAGTGAGTCGAGCCAGGCCTACACTGAAGCTTTCTTT | CAISESSQAYTEAFF
NA | NA | TRBJ1-5 | TRBV12-2 | TGTGCAAGTCGCTTAGCCGACAGGGGGCAAGGACCCCAGCATTTT | CASRLADRGQGPQHF
NA | NA | TRBJ1-5 | TRBV28 | TGTGCCAGCAGTAGCCCGACCCGGGGGGATATTAGCGGGCATTTT | CASSSPTRGDISGHF
TRBD1 | NA | TRBJ1-5 | TRBV19 | TGTGCCAGTAGCCAGGGGGCTCAGCCCCAGCATTTT | CASSQGAQPQHF
NA | NA | TRBJ1-1 | TRBV3-1/TRBV3-2 | TGTGCCAGCAGCCCTCCTGACAGTGAAGCTTTCTTT | CASSPPDSEAFF
NA | NA | TRBJ2-2 | TRBV3-1/TRBV3-2 | TGTGCCAGCAGCCAGATGGGAGGGAACACCGGGGAGCTGTTTTTT | CASSQMGGNTGELFF
TRBD1 | NA | TRBJ2-7 | TRBV4-1 | TGCGCCAGCAGCCACGAGGACAGGGCCCACGAGCAGTACTTC | CASSHEDRAHEQYF
NA | NA | TRBJ1-2 | TRBV18 | TGTGCCAGCTCAGCAGATAACTATGGCTACACCTTC | CASSADNYGYTF